Following are 26 T cell receptor beta chains from one sample sequenced in a study of Graves' ophthalmopathy and Graves' hyperthyroidism. Investigators amplified TCR beta CDR3 regions from RNA transcripts. First-round RT-PCR employed HTBI primers, with a second-round multiplex PCR after it. Each CDR3 protein gets one entry after TCRdb re-called the multiplex PCR reads with MiXCR. The table includes tens of thousands of distinct CDR3 sequences, more than 40% detected once. Sequencing used peripheral blood. Receptors were obtained from an adult woman with Graves' ophthalmopathy.

This clonotype was seen many times. The chain links TRBV28 to TRBJ2-1; 8 bases map to TRBD1. This CDR3 is built from 16 residues. V dropped 7 bases and J dropped 6; count of bases not matched to a gene: 14. The germline V gene has CDR1 MDHEN and CDR2 SYDVKM. DNA for the CDR3: TGTGCCAGCACCCCCCTCGAGGGACAGGAGATCAATGAGCAGTTCTTC. Amino acids: CASTPLEGQEINEQFF.

Turning to this clonotype: One end of the junction is discordant with germline, which a read error may explain. This chain links TRBV7-9 with TRBJ2-5; D is ambiguous. Germline-derived CDR1 and CDR2 are SEHNR and FQNEAQ (reference sequence). CDR3 length equals 9 residues. The CDR3 is CASSLDQYF. The CDR3 DNA sequence: TGCGCCAGCAGCCTGGACCAGTACTTC.

The table lists this clonotype with a count of one. V gene TRBV20-1 combines with J gene TRBJ1-2; no clear D gene. V was cut by 6 bases and J by 10 bases, with 12 bases left in between. Germline V gives CDR1 DFQATT, CDR2 SNEGSKA (reference sequence). The length of the CDR3 is 10 residues. The CDR3 region is CSAPREDYTF. CDR3 bases: TGCAGTGCCCCTAGGGAGGACTACACCTTC.

With respect to this clonotype: Possible read error: a much larger clone is one base away. The gene calls are TRBV28 and TRBJ2-7; TRBD1 aligns across 9 bases. Germline assignment: CDR1 MDHEN and CDR2 SYDVKM. This CDR3 region has 15 residues. Germline trimming cut 4 bases from V and 3 bases from J; bases unmatched to any gene: 7. This CDR3 is CASSSRGQGIYEQYF. CDR3 nucleotide sequence: TGTGCCAGCAGTTCACGCGGACAGGGGATCTACGAGCAGTACTTC.

A word on this clonotype: A read error is possible here, since a much larger clone lies one base away. CDR3 sequence reads: CASSQDVGLAYERYF. As DNA, the CDR3 is TGCGCCAGCAGCCAAGACGTGGGGCTGGCCTACGAGCGGTACTTC. The genes are TRBV4-3 and TRBJ2-7; tentatively, D is TRBD1 (5 bases). CDR3 length: 15 residues. Germline-derived CDR1 and CDR2 are LGHNA and YSLEER.

The sample holds many counts of this clonotype. This chain connects TRBV10-1 to TRBJ2-7; TRBD1 might be the D (6 bases). The germline gives CDR1 WNHNN, CDR2 SYGVQD (reference sequence). This CDR3 spans 17 amino acids. Trimming pared 7 bases from V and 1 base from J, leaving 23 bases between. CDR3 nucleotides: TGCGCCAGCATTGTACCTCGACAGGCCCTAACATCCTACGAGCAGTACTTC. Translating it yields CASIVPRQALTSYEQYF.

The table lists this clonotype with a few counts. The chain joins TRBV30 to TRBJ2-1; D may match TRBD1 or TRBD2 (5 bases each). Trimming removed 3 bases at V and 8 bases at J, with 14 bases between. The germline CDR1 and CDR2 sequences are GTSNPN and SVGIG (reference sequence). The CDR3 has 13 residues. Here the CDR3 reads CAWRSAGTDEQFF. Here the CDR3 DNA reads TGTGCCTGGAGGTCCGCAGGGACCGATGAGCAGTTCTTC. Supplemented by reference TRBV30 and TRBJ2-1, the full variable domain reads SQTIHQWPATLVQPVGSPLSLECTVEGTSNPNLYWYRQAAGRGLQLLFYSVGIGQISSEVPQNLSASRPQDRQFILSSKKLLLSDSGFYLCAWRSAGTDEQFFGPGTRLTVL.

This clonotype was observed many times. This chain uses TRBV6-4 with TRBJ2-5; no reliable D call. V lost 7 bases and J 1 base, leaving 10 bases between the germline ends. CDR3 length: 13 residues. Germline CDR1 and CDR2: MRHNA and SNTAGT. In DNA form, the CDR3 reads TGTGCCAGCACTAGACACTGCCAAGAGACCCAGTACTTC. It encodes CASTRHCQETQYF.

The rearrangement joins TRBV4-1 to TRBJ2-3; 10 bases are a match to TRBD1. CDR1 is MGHRA and CDR2 is YSYEKL in the germline V gene. This CDR3 has 18 amino acids. V lost 3 bases, J lost 3 bases, and 12 bases stayed unmatched. CDR3 amino acids: CASSQRGTGAEITDTQYF. CDR3 DNA sequence: TGCGCCAGCAGCCAGAGAGGGACAGGGGCGGAGATAACAGATACGCAGTATTTT.

In regard to this clonotype: A read error may produce the germline difference seen at one junction end. The chain couples TRBV10-3 to TRBJ2-1, with TRBD2 identical over 13 bases. Per germline, CDR1 ENHRY and CDR2 SYGVKD. This CDR3 has 14 amino acids. The CDR3 nucleotides are TGTGCCATCAGTGAAGGACTAGCGGGAGATGAGCGGTTCTTC. Its protein is CAISEGLAGDERFF.

This clonotype was found many times. The CDR3 sequence is CASSSEGGSSYNEQFF. CDR3 nucleotide sequence: TGTGCCAGCAGCTCCGAAGGAGGGAGCTCCTACAATGAGCAGTTCTTC. V and J are TRBV9 and TRBJ2-1, with D maybe TRBD2 (6 bases). CDR1 is SGDLS, CDR2 YYNGEE, per germline. This CDR3 contains 16 residues. Trimming removed 4 bases at V and 0 bases at J, with 14 bases between.

V and J are TRBV5-1 and TRBJ1-3, with D tentatively TRBD1 (6 bases). Trimming pared 6 bases from V and 1 base from J, leaving 11 bases between. The CDR3 consists of 14 residues. CDR1 is SGHRS, CDR2 YFSETQ, per germline. The CDR3 DNA reads TGCGCCAGCAACCCAGGGGCTTCTGGAAACACCATATATTTT. Encoded protein: CASNPGASGNTIYF.

This clonotype was counted ten times or more. The V and J genes are TRBV27 and TRBJ2-3; D gene unclear. This CDR3 has 16 amino acids. Germline V gene sequence: CDR1 MNHEY, CDR2 SMNVEV (reference sequence). V gave up 2 bases and J gave up 1 base, with 13 bases separating them. CDR3 nucleotides: TGTGCCAGCAGTTTACCTTCTCGCGGAGGCACAGATACGCAGTATTTT. Translated: CASSLPSRGGTDTQYF.

CDR3 sequence (DNA): TGTGCCAGCAGCGTAGAAGGAACGGGGCAGCCCCAGCATTTT. Protein product: CASSVEGTGQPQHF. The chain links TRBV9 to TRBJ1-5; D ambiguous. CDR3 length: 14 residues. Trimming stripped 0 bases from V and 7 bases from J, with 11 bases between. CDR1 is SGDLS and CDR2 is YYNGEE in the germline V gene.

This clonotype counts as medium-sized. This rearrangement joins TRBV2 to TRBJ2-1, with 7 bases matching TRBD2. The CDR3 covers 15 residues. V was pared by 6 bases and J by 4 bases, with 9 bases of the junction left unmatched. Per the germline V gene, CDR1 is SNHLY and CDR2 is FYNNEI. CDR3 in DNA: TGTGCCAGCAGGGCCGGGACTACCCTTTACAATGAGCAGTTCTTC. This codes for CASRAGTTLYNEQFF.

This clonotype was recorded many times. The chain recombines TRBV6-2 or TRBV6-3 with TRBJ1-2; D gene ambiguous. The germline gives CDR1 MNHEY, CDR2 SVGEGT. V lost 7 bases and J 7 bases, leaving 13 bases between the germline ends. This CDR3 contains 12 residues. The CDR3 coding sequence is TGTGCCAGCATCGAGCCAGGTACTGGCTACACCTTC. It specifies CASIEPGTGYTF.

In this sample, this clonotype turned up many times. The chain has TRBV20-1 and TRBJ2-1; TRBD2 agrees at 7 bases. The CDR3 runs 14 residues. V lost 7 bases, J lost 0 bases, and 6 bases stayed unmatched. Looked up from germline, CDR1 is DFQATT and CDR2 is SNEGSKA (reference sequence). The CDR3 spells CSVWGGSSYNEQFF. The DNA for the CDR3 is TGCAGTGTCTGGGGGGGGAGCTCCTACAATGAGCAGTTCTTC.

A word on this clonotype: At one end, the junction sequence differs from germline, possibly due to a read error. V gene TRBV5-5 combines with J gene TRBJ2-1; either TRBD1 or TRBD2 may fit D (5 bases each). CDR3 size: 14 residues. The germline V gene encodes CDR1 SGHKS and CDR2 YYEKEE (reference sequence). The CDR3 reads CASSLYGAYNEQFF. The CDR3 DNA reads TGCGCCAGCAGCCTATACGGGGCTTACAATGAGCAGTTCTTC.

This chain connects TRBV28 to TRBJ1-1, with D maybe TRBD1 (5 bases). The CDR3 contains 20 residues. Trimming cost V 2 bases and J 6 bases, with 31 bases left between them. CDR1 is MDHEN and CDR2 is SYDVKM in the germline V gene. The CDR3 DNA reads TGTGCCAGCAGTTTACGGACCGGGGGGGTTCTCCTTAGGACAACAGCTGAAGCTTTCTTT. Translated: CASSLRTGGVLLRTTAEAFF.

This rearrangement joins TRBV10-3 to TRBJ2-7; tentatively, D is TRBD2 (6 bases). Looked up from germline, CDR1 is ENHRY and CDR2 is SYGVKD. CDR3 length: 18 residues. As DNA, the CDR3 is TGTACCAGCAGTATACGTATTTTAAAGGGACTCCTTACCTACGAGCAGTACTTC. Its translation: CTSSIRILKGLLTYEQYF.

This clonotype was detected many times. The rearrangement joins TRBV12-3 or TRBV12-4 to TRBJ2-2, with D possibly being TRBD2 (6 bases). This CDR3 comprises 17 residues. The V end lost 5 bases, the J end lost 6 bases, and 22 bases lay between the germline ends. The CDR3 region is CASSPSGPRERAGELFF. In DNA form, the CDR3 reads TGTGCCAGCAGTCCTTCCGGGCCCCGCGAGCGGGCCGGGGAGCTGTTTTTT.

A remark on this clonotype: Relative to the germline gene, one junction end is altered; a read error may explain this. The V call is TRBV12-3 or TRBV12-4, the J call TRBJ2-5; tentative D call: TRBD2 (5 bases). The CDR3 loop spans 12 amino acids. CDR3 residues: CASSLAPSPEYF. CDR3 nucleotide sequence: TGTGCTAGCAGTTTAGCGCCCTCCCCGGAGTACTTC.

In this sample, this clonotype turned up a few times. This CDR3 reads CAWQTGAATEAFF. Written as DNA, the CDR3 is TGTGCCTGGCAGACAGGGGCCGCCACTGAAGCTTTCTTT. The chain recombines TRBV30 with TRBJ1-1; TRBD1 matches at 8 bases. The V and J ends lost 5 bases and 4 bases, in that order; junction bases with no gene match: 6. In germline, CDR1 is GTSNPN, CDR2 SVGIG (reference sequence). This CDR3 has 13 residues. The complete variable domain, with remaining parts taken from reference TRBV30 and TRBJ1-1, reads SQTIHQWPATLVQPVGSPLSLECTVEGTSNPNLYWYRQAAGRGLQLLFYSVGIGQISSEVPQNLSASRPQDRQFILSSKKLLLSDSGFYLCAWQTGAATEAFFGQGTRLTVV.

This clonotype showed up many times. The rearrangement links TRBV4-1 to TRBJ1-5; D gene uncertain. Trimming pared 0 bases from V and 7 bases from J, leaving 10 bases between. The CDR3 loop spans 14 amino acids. Germline CDR1 is MGHRA and CDR2 is YSYEKL. Written as DNA, the CDR3 is TGCGCCAGCAGCCAAGAGGCCTACATACAGCCCCAGCATTTT. Its protein product is CASSQEAYIQPQHF.

This clonotype came up many times. The genes are TRBV30 and TRBJ2-5; D might be TRBD1 (5 bases). Trimming took off 2 bases at V and 2 bases at J, with 9 bases between the two ends. Looked up from germline, CDR1 is GTSNPN and CDR2 is SVGIG (reference sequence). CDR3 length: 13 residues. As DNA, the CDR3 is TGTGCCTGGAGTCGACAGAAACAAGAGACCCAGTACTTC. It codes for CAWSRQKQETQYF.

This clonotype was seen at least ten times. The chain has TRBV7-8 and TRBJ1-3; D remains unclear. The CDR3 length is 14 residues. The ends were cut back, 3 bases at V and 0 bases at J, with 6 bases in the middle. CDR1 and CDR2 (germline): SGHVS, FQNEAQ. Here the CDR3 reads CASSFDTSGNTIYF. The CDR3, as DNA: TGTGCCAGCAGCTTTGATACCTCTGGAAACACCATATATTTT.